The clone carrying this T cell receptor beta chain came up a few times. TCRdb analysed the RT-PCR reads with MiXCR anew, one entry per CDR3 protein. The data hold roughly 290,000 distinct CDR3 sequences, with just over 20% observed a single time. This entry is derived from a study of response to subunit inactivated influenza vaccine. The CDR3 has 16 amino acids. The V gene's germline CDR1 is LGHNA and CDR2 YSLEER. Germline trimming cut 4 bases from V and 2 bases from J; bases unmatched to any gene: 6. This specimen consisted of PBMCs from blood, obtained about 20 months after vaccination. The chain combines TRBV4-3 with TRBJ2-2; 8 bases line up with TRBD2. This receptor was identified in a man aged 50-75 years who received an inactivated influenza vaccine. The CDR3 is CASSPRTSLNTGELFF. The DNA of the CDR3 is TGCGCCAGCAGCCCTCGGACTAGCCTCAACACCGGGGAGCTGTTTTTT.